Given below is one T cell receptor (beta chain) in context. These data originate in a study of blood T cell repertoires in COVID-19. Study context: The study drew acute and convalescent COVID-19 samples from the United States, Italy and Spain. The cDNA or gDNA used as material had been derived from T cells, B-cell-depleted T cells, or PBMCs.

Assay used: immunoSEQ multiplex PCR; TCRdb lists only in-frame clones, some missing. The repertoire includes under 150,000 clones, around nine tenths of them detected once, and approximately 1.2% sits in the top ten. Trimming pared 10 bases from V and 1 base from J, leaving 13 bases between. CDR1 KGHDR and CDR2 SFDVKD come from the germline V gene. The CDR3 length is 15 residues. Individuals drawn from some 25 US areas were roughly 18 to 95 years old. Grouping used clinical history reported by participants in a survey and questionnaire. The receptor was isolated from a woman under 40 with acute COVID-19. The chain couples TRBV24-1 to TRBJ2-6; D is uncertain. The sequencing sample was made of PBMCs or T cells enriched from blood (not recorded which). This CDR3 is CATGDFGSGANVLTF. CDR3 nucleotide sequence: TGTGCCACAGGAGACTTTGGGTCTGGGGCCAACGTCCTGACTTTC.